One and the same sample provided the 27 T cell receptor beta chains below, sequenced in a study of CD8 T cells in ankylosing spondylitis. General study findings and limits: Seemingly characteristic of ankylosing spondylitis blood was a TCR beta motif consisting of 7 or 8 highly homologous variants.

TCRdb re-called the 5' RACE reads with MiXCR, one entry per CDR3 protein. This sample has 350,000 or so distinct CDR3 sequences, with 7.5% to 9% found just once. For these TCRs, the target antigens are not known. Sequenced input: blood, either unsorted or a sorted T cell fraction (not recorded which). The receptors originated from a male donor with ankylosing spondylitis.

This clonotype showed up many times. In DNA form, the CDR3 reads TGTGCCAGCAGTTTGGAGGCCGGGGAGCTGTTTTTT. Protein product: CASSLEAGELFF. The V call is TRBV12-3 or TRBV12-4, the J call TRBJ2-2, with D maybe TRBD2 (5 bases). This CDR3 is 12 amino acids long. V was shortened by 3 bases and J by 6 bases, with 5 bases between the two germline ends.

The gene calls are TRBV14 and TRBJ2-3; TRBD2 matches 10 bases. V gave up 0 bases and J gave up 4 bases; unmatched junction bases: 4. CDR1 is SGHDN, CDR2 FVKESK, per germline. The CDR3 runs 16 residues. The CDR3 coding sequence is TGTGCCAGCAGCCAAGATCTAGCGGGAGCCGCAGATACGCAGTATTTT. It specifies CASSQDLAGAADTQYF.

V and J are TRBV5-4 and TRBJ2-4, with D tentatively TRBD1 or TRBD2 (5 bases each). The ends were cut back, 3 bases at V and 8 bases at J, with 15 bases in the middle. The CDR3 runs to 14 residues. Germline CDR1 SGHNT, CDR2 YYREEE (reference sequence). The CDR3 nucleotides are TGTGCCAGCAGCTCCCGGGACCGGAGGTACATTCAGTACTTC. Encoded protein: CASSSRDRRYIQYF.

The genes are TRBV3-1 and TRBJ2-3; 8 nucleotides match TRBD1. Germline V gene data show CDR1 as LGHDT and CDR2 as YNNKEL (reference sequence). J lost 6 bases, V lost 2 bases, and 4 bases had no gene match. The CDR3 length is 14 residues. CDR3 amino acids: CASSQTGGLDTQYF. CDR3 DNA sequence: TGTGCCAGCAGCCAAACAGGGGGTTTGGATACGCAGTATTTT.

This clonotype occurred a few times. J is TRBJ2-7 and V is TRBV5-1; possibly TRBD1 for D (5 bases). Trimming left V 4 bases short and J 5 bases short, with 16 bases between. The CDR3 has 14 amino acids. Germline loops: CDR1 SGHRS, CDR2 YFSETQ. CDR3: CASSDTPLGDEQYF. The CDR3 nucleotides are TGCGCCAGCAGCGATACTCCCCTAGGGGACGAGCAGTACTTC.

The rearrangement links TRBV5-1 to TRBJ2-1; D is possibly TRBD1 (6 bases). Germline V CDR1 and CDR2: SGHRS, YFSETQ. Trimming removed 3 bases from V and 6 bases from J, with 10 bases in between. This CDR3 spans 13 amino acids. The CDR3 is CASSSGDRNEQFF. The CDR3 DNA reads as TGCGCCAGCAGCTCAGGGGACCGCAATGAGCAGTTCTTC.

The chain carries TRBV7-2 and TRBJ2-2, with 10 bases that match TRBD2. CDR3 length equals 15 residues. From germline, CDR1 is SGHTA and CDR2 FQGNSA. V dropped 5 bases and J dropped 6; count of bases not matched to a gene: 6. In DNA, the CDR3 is TGTGCCAGCAGCCCCCCTAGCGGGAGTTCCGGGGAGCTGTTTTTT. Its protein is CASSPPSGSSGELFF.

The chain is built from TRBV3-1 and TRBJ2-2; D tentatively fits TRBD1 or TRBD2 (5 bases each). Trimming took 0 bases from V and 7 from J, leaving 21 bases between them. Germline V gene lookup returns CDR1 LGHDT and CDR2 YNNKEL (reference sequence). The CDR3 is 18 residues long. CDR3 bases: TGTGCCAGCAGCCAAGATCGTGGGGGAGTGAGGGGAGACGGGGAGCTGTTTTTT. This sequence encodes CASSQDRGGVRGDGELFF.

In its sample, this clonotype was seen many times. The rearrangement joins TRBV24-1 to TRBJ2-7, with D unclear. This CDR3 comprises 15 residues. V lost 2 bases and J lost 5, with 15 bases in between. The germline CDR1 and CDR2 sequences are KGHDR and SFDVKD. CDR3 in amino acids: CATSDSRTLKHEQYF. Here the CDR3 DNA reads TGTGCCACCAGTGATTCCAGGACGTTAAAACACGAGCAGTACTTC.

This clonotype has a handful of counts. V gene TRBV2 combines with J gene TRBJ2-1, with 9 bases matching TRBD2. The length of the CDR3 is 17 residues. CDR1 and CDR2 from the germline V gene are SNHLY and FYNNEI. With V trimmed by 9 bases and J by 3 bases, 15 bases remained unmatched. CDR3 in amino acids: CARGGSGRTAIYNEQFF. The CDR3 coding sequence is TGTGCCAGGGGAGGTAGCGGGAGAACTGCAATCTACAATGAGCAGTTCTTC.

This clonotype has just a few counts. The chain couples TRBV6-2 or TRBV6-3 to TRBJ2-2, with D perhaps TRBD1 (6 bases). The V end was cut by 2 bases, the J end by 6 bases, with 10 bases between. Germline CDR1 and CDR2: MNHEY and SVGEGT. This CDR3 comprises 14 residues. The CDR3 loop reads CASSYAGVAGELFF. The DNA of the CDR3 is TGTGCCAGCAGTTACGCAGGGGTCGCCGGGGAGCTGTTTTTT.

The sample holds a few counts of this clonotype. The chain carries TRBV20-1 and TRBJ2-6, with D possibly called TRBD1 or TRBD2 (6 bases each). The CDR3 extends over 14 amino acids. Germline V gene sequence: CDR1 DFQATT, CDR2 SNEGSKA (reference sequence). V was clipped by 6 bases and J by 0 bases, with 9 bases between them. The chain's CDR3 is CSAEGGSGANVLTF. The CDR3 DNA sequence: TGCAGTGCCGAGGGGGGCTCTGGGGCCAACGTCCTGACTTTC.

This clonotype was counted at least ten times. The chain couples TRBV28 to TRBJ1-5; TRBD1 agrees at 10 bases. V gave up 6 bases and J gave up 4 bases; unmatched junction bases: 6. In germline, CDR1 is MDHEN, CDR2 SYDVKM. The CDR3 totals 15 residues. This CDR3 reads CASRGTGVGNQPQHF. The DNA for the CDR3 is TGTGCCAGCAGGGGGACAGGGGTTGGAAATCAGCCCCAGCATTTT. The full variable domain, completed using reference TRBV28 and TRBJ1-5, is DVKVTQSSRYLVKRTGEKVFLECVQDMDHENMFWYRQDPGLGLRLIYFSYDVKMKEKGDIPEGYSVSREKKERFSLILESASTNQTSMYLCASRGTGVGNQPQHFGDGTRLSIL.

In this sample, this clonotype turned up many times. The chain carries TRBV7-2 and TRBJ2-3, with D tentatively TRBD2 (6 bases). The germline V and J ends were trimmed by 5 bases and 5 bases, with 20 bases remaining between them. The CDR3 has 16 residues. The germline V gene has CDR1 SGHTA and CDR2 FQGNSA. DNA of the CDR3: TGTGCCAGCAGCAGAATTAGCGGCACCCAGGGAGATACGCAGTATTTT. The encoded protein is CASSRISGTQGDTQYF.

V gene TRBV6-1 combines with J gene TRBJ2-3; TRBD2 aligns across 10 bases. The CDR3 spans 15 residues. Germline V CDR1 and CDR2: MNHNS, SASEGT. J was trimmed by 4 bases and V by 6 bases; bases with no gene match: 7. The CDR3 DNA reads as TGTGCCAGCAGAAGTAATCTAGCGGGAGCAGATACGCAGTATTTT. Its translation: CASRSNLAGADTQYF.

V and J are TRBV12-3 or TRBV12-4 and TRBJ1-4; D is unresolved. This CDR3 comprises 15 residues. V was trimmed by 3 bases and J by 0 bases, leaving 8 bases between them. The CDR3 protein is CASSLGITTNEKLFF. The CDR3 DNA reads TGTGCCAGCAGTTTGGGGATAACAACTAATGAAAAACTGTTTTTT.

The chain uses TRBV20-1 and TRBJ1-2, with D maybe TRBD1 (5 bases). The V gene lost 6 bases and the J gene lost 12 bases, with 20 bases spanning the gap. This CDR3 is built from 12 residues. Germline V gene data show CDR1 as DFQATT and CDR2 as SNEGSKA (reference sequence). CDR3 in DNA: TGCAGTGCCAGGGAGGTGGGAGGGATCCACACCTTC. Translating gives CSAREVGGIHTF.

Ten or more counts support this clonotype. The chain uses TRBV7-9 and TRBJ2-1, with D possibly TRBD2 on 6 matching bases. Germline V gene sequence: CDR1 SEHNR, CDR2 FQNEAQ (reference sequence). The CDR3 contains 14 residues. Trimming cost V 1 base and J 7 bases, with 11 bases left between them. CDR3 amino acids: CASSLGGRRNEQFF. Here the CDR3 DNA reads TGTGCCAGCAGCTTAGGGGGGAGGCGGAATGAGCAGTTCTTC.

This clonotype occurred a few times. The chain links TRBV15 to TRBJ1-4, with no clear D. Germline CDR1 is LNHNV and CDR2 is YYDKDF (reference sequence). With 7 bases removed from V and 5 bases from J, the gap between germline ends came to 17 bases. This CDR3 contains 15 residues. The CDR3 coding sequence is TGTGCCACCAAACGGGTCGGTCGGTCGAATGAAAAACTGTTTTTT. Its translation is CATKRVGRSNEKLFF.

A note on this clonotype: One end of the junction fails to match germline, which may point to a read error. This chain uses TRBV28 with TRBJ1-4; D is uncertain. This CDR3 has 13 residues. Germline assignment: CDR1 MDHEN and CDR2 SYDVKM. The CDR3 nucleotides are TGTGCCAGCAGTTTTTCAACTTATGAAAAACTGTTTTTT. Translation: CASSFSTYEKLFF.

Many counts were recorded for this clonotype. DNA for the CDR3: TGTGCCAGCAGTCTCGGACGCGGACCGAACACCGGGGAGCTGTTTTTT. This translates into CASSLGRGPNTGELFF. This rearrangement joins TRBV12-3 or TRBV12-4 to TRBJ2-2; D is ambiguous. The CDR3 is made up of 16 amino acids. V gave up 5 bases and J gave up 0 bases, with 13 bases separating them.

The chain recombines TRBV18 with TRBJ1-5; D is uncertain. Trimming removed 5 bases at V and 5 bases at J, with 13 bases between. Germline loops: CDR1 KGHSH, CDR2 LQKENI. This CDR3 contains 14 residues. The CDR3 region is CASSSGIGDQPQHF. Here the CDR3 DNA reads TGTGCCAGCTCATCAGGCATCGGGGATCAGCCCCAGCATTTT.

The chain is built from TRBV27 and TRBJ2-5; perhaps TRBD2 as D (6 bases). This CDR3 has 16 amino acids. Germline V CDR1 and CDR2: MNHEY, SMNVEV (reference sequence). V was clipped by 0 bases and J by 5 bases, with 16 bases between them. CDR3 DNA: TGTGCCAGCAGTTTATCTTGGGGGGTCCCAGCGGAGACCCAGTACTTC. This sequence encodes CASSLSWGVPAETQYF.

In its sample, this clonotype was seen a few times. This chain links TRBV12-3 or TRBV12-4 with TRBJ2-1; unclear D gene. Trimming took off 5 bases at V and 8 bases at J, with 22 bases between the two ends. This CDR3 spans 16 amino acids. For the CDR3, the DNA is TGTGCCAGCAGTCCGTTATCGAGGTACTATGGAGATGAGCAGTTCTTC. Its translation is CASSPLSRYYGDEQFF.

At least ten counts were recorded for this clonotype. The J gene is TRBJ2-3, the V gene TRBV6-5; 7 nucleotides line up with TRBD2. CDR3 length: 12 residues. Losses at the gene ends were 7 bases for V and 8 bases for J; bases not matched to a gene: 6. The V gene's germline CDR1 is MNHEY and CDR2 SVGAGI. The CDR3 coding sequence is TGTGCCAGCAATCCTTCGGGGGGTACGCAGTATTTT. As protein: CASNPSGGTQYF.

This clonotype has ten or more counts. This chain's CDR3 is CASSSGRPPVAQFF. DNA for the CDR3: TGTGCCAGCAGTTCGGGACGGCCCCCGGTAGCGCAGTTCTTC. This chain uses TRBV12-3 or TRBV12-4 with TRBJ2-1; D possibly matches TRBD1 or TRBD2 (5 bases each). The CDR3 extends over 14 amino acids. Trimming removed 4 bases from V and 12 bases from J, with 19 bases in between.

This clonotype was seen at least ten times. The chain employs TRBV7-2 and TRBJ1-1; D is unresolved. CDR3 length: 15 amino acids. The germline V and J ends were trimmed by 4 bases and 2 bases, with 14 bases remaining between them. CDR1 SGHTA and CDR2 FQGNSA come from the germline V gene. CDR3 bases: TGTGCCAGCAGCTCACATGCTCCTCCTAACACTGAAGCTTTCTTT. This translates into CASSSHAPPNTEAFF. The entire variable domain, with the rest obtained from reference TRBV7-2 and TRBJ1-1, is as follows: GAGVSQSPSNKVTEKGKDVELRCDPISGHTALYWYRQSLGQGLEFLIYFQGNSAPDKSGLPSDRFSAERTGGSVSTLTIQRTQQEDSAVYLCASSSHAPPNTEAFFGQGTRLTVV.